This is a list of T cell receptor beta chains from one sample in a study of cytomegalovirus exposure and HLA in healthy donors. The table came from immunoSEQ multiplex PCR; TCRdb's copy has only in-frame clones and leaves some out. The data contain around 230,000 clones, 85% of them singletons. Sequencing used PBMCs. These receptors were collected from a girl aged 2 to 10 in good health and CMV-seronegative. Both conserved end residues are part of each CDR3. D genes are given only for firm matches. Rows may omit the clone size; those that give it use once, few, many or a size class.

clone_size: .
v_call: TRBV5-4
j_call: TRBJ2-1
d_call: TRBD2
cdr3_aa: CASSLLAGISYNEQFF
cdr3_nt: TGTGCCAGCAGCTTATTAGCGGGGATCTCCTACAATGAGCAGTTCTTC

clone_size: once
v_call: TRBV7-9
j_call: TRBJ1-1
d_call: .
cdr3_aa: CASSVQGPNTEAFF
cdr3_nt: TGTGCCAGCAGCGTACAGGGACCGAACACTGAAGCTTTCTTT

clone_size: .
v_call: TRBV29-1
j_call: TRBJ1-2
d_call: TRBD1
cdr3_aa: CSVGTTGVGYTF
cdr3_nt: TGCAGCGTTGGAACAACAGGGGTTGGCTACACCTTC

clone_size: .
v_call: TRBV6-5
j_call: TRBJ1-3
d_call: .
cdr3_aa: CASSTGTSGNTIYF
cdr3_nt: TGTGCCAGCAGTACCGGGACATCTGGAAACACCATATATTTT

clone_size: .
v_call: TRBV27
j_call: TRBJ1-2
d_call: TRBD1
cdr3_aa: CASSLSAGGGYTF
cdr3_nt: TGTGCCAGCAGTTTATCGGCAGGGGGTGGCTACACCTTC

clone_size: few
v_call: TRBV14
j_call: TRBJ2-7
d_call: .
cdr3_aa: CASSQAGVGGEQYF
cdr3_nt: TGTGCCAGCAGCCAAGCAGGCGTAGGGGGCGAGCAGTACTTC

clone_size: .
v_call: TRBV5-5
j_call: TRBJ1-2
d_call: .
cdr3_aa: CASSLQGFYGYTF
cdr3_nt: TGTGCCAGTAGTCTACAGGGATTTTATGGCTACACCTTC

clone_size: .
v_call: TRBV10-3
j_call: TRBJ2-7
d_call: TRBD2
cdr3_aa: CAISPGTKPYEQYF
cdr3_nt: TGTGCCATCTCGCCAGGGACTAAGCCCTACGAGCAGTACTTC

clone_size: once
v_call: TRBV30
j_call: TRBJ1-5
d_call: TRBD1
cdr3_aa: CAGGTGAPYSNQPQHF
cdr3_nt: TGTGCCGGAGGGACAGGGGCCCCGTATAGCAATCAGCCCCAGCATTTT

clone_size: .
v_call: TRBV11-2
j_call: TRBJ2-1
d_call: TRBD2
cdr3_aa: CASSLTSGIPREQFF
cdr3_nt: TGTGCCAGCAGCCTGACTAGCGGGATCCCGCGCGAGCAGTTCTTC

clone_size: .
v_call: TRBV6-1
j_call: TRBJ2-3
d_call: TRBD2
cdr3_aa: CASSGGLAGGTDTQYF
cdr3_nt: TGTGCCAGCAGTGGCGGACTAGCGGGAGGAACAGATACGCAGTATTTT

clone_size: .
v_call: TRBV12-5
j_call: TRBJ2-7
d_call: .
cdr3_aa: CASGFSLYEQYF
cdr3_nt: TGTGCTAGTGGTTTCTCCCTTTACGAGCAGTACTTC

clone_size: .
v_call: TRBV9
j_call: TRBJ1-1
d_call: .
cdr3_aa: CASSVDINTEAFF
cdr3_nt: TGTGCCAGCAGCGTGGACATTAACACTGAAGCTTTCTTT

clone_size: .
v_call: TRBV4-1
j_call: TRBJ2-6
d_call: TRBD2
cdr3_aa: CASSQVGLAGTGANVLTF
cdr3_nt: TGCGCCAGCAGCCAGGTTGGACTAGCGGGGACTGGGGCCAACGTCCTGACTTTC

clone_size: .
v_call: TRBV4-1
j_call: TRBJ2-7
d_call: TRBD1
cdr3_aa: CASSQEGGRGQYEQYF
cdr3_nt: TGCGCCAGCAGCCAAGAAGGTGGAAGGGGGCAGTACGAGCAGTACTTC

clone_size: once
v_call: TRBV5-1
j_call: TRBJ2-2
d_call: .
cdr3_aa: CASIRGALDREGPGELFF
cdr3_nt: TGCGCCAGCATCCGCGGGGCCCTTGACCGAGAGGGCCCCGGGGAGCTGTTTTTT

clone_size: .
v_call: TRBV4-1
j_call: TRBJ1-2
d_call: TRBD1
cdr3_aa: CASTRAGGNYGYTF
cdr3_nt: TGCGCCAGCACGAGAGCAGGGGGTAACTATGGCTACACCTTC

clone_size: .
v_call: TRBV9
j_call: TRBJ2-2
d_call: TRBD1
cdr3_aa: CASSATGPRAGELFF
cdr3_nt: TGTGCCAGCAGCGCGACAGGGCCCAGGGCCGGGGAGCTGTTTTTT

clone_size: once
v_call: TRBV27
j_call: TRBJ2-7
d_call: TRBD1
cdr3_aa: CASSLSTGGTYEQYF
cdr3_nt: TGTGCCAGCAGTTTATCGACAGGGGGAACCTACGAGCAGTACTTC

clone_size: once
v_call: TRBV7-2
j_call: TRBJ2-7
d_call: TRBD2
cdr3_aa: CASSRASGFSYEQYF
cdr3_nt: TGTGCCAGCAGCCGGGCTAGCGGTTTCTCCTACGAGCAGTACTTC

clone_size: .
v_call: TRBV6-6
j_call: TRBJ2-1
d_call: TRBD2
cdr3_aa: CASSRLAGGRDEQFF
cdr3_nt: TGTGCCAGCAGCCGACTAGCGGGGGGGCGTGATGAGCAGTTCTTC

clone_size: .
v_call: TRBV28
j_call: TRBJ2-3
d_call: .
cdr3_aa: CASSLGGSTDTQYF
cdr3_nt: TGTGCCAGCAGTTTAGGGGGGAGCACAGATACGCAGTATTTT

clone_size: .
v_call: TRBV16
j_call: TRBJ1-2
d_call: .
cdr3_aa: CASSQSGAAYGYTF
cdr3_nt: TGTGCCAGCAGCCAAAGCGGGGCGGCCTATGGCTACACCTTC

clone_size: .
v_call: TRBV2
j_call: TRBJ1-2
d_call: .
cdr3_aa: CASKSWGRDGYTF
cdr3_nt: TGTGCCAGCAAATCGTGGGGGAGGGATGGCTACACCTTC

clone_size: .
v_call: TRBV27
j_call: TRBJ1-1
d_call: .
cdr3_aa: CASSWTRVANTEAFF
cdr3_nt: TGTGCCAGCAGTTGGACTCGGGTTGCGAACACTGAAGCTTTCTTT

clone_size: .
v_call: TRBV25-1
j_call: TRBJ1-2
d_call: TRBD1
cdr3_aa: CASSESGQAHYYGYTF
cdr3_nt: TGTGCCAGCAGTGAATCTGGACAGGCCCATTACTATGGCTACACCTTC

clone_size: .
v_call: TRBV7-8
j_call: TRBJ1-5
d_call: .
cdr3_aa: CASSQYRDTPGPQHF
cdr3_nt: TGTGCCAGCAGCCAATACAGGGATACCCCGGGGCCCCAGCATTTT

clone_size: once
v_call: TRBV27
j_call: TRBJ2-6
d_call: TRBD2
cdr3_aa: CASSLFSGTTVSGANVLTF
cdr3_nt: TGTGCCAGCAGTTTGTTTAGCGGGACCACCGTCTCTGGGGCCAACGTCCTGACTTTC

clone_size: .
v_call: TRBV5-1
j_call: TRBJ1-2
d_call: .
cdr3_aa: CASSSQAGGYTF
cdr3_nt: TGCGCCAGCAGCTCGCAGGCGGGTGGCTACACCTTC

clone_size: .
v_call: TRBV25-1
j_call: TRBJ2-5
d_call: TRBD2
cdr3_aa: CASSDREGETQYF
cdr3_nt: TGTGCCAGCAGTGACAGGGAGGGCGAGACCCAGTACTTC

clone_size: .
v_call: TRBV15
j_call: TRBJ1-4
d_call: .
cdr3_aa: CATSRGLGRGLHEKLFF
cdr3_nt: TGTGCCACCAGCAGAGGACTGGGTAGGGGACTACATGAAAAACTGTTTTTT

clone_size: .
v_call: TRBV6-1
j_call: TRBJ1-1
d_call: .
cdr3_aa: CASSEAWAATEAFF
cdr3_nt: TGTGCCAGCAGTGAAGCCTGGGCAGCCACTGAAGCTTTCTTT